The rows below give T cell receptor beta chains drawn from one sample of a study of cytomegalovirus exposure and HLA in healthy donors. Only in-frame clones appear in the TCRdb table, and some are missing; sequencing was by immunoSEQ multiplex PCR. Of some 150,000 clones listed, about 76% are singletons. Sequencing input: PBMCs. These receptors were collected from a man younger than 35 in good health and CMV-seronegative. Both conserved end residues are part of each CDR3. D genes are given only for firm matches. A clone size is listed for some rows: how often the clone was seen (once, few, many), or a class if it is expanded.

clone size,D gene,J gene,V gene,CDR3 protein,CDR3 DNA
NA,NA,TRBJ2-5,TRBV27,CASSLEGAYQETQYF,TGTGCCAGCAGTTTGGAGGGAGCGTACCAAGAGACCCAGTACTTC
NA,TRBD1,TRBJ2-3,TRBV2,CASGGQVASTDTQYF,TGTGCCAGCGGCGGACAGGTTGCTAGCACAGATACGCAGTATTTT
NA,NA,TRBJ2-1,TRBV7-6,CASSLVSGPSYNEQFF,TGTGCCAGCAGCCTAGTTAGCGGTCCTTCGTACAATGAGCAGTTCTTC
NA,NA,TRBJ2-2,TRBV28,CASSLLASNTGELFF,TGTGCCAGCAGTTTACTAGCCTCGAACACCGGGGAGCTGTTTTTT
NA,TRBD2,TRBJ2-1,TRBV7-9,CASSAGLYSGRAYNEQFF,TGTGCCAGCAGCGCGGGGCTATACAGCGGGAGGGCTTACAATGAGCAGTTCTTC
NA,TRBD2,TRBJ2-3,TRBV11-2,CASSLSGAGGGTDTQYF,TGTGCCAGCAGCTTATCCGGGGCGGGAGGAGGGACAGATACGCAGTATTTT
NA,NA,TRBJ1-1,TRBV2,CAVQQGNTEAFF,TGTGCCGTCCAACAGGGGAACACTGAAGCTTTCTTT
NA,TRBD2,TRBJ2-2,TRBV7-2,CASSPTSGSNTGELFF,TGTGCCAGCAGCCCAACTAGCGGTTCGAACACCGGGGAGCTGTTTTTT
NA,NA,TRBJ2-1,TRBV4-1,CASKGGLLFF,TGCGCCAGCAAAGGGGGTTTGCTGTTCTTC
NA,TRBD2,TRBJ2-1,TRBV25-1,CASSWSSSGRVHEQFF,TGTGCCAGCAGTTGGTCGTCTAGCGGGAGGGTGCATGAGCAGTTCTTC
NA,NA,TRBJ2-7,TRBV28,CASSWGRRAGRYEQYF,TGTGCCAGCAGTTGGGGGAGGAGGGCAGGACGATACGAGCAGTACTTC
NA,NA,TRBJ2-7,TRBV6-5,CASSYADRDYEQYF,TGTGCCAGCAGTTACGCCGACAGAGACTACGAGCAGTACTTC
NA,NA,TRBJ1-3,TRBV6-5,CASSSQVPGNTIYF,TGTGCCAGCAGCTCACAGGTGCCTGGAAACACCATATATTTT
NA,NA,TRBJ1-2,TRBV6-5,CASSYGGGVGYTF,TGTGCCAGCAGTTACGGGGGAGGGGTTGGCTACACCTTC
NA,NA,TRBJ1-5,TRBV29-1,CSVLEVGSGNQPQHF,TGCAGCGTTTTGGAGGTGGGCAGCGGGAATCAGCCCCAGCATTTT
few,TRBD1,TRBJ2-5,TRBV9,CASSAGQGPQETQYF,TGTGCCAGCAGCGCCGGACAGGGGCCCCAAGAGACCCAGTACTTC
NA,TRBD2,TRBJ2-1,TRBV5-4,CASSSPTSGYNEQFF,TGTGCCAGCAGCTCGCCGACTAGCGGCTACAATGAGCAGTTCTTC
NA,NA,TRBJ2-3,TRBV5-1,CASSLDSAGDTDTQYF,TGCGCCAGCAGCTTGGATAGCGCAGGAGACACAGATACGCAGTATTTT
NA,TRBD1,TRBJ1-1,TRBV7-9,CASSPGTGDTEAFF,TGTGCCAGCAGTCCCGGGACAGGGGACACTGAAGCTTTCTTT
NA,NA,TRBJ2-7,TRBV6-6,CASSLDTGSYEQYF,TGTGCCAGCAGTTTAGACACAGGATCCTACGAGCAGTACTTC
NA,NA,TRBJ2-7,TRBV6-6,CASSSPQDYLRGRKSF,TGTGCCAGCAGTTCCCCGCAGGACTACCTGCGGGGGCGGAAGAGCTTC
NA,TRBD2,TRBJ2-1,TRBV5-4,CASSGGVNSGSSYNEQFF,TGTGCCAGCAGCGGTGGGGTGAATAGCGGGAGCTCCTACAATGAGCAGTTCTTC
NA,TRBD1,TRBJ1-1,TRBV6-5,CASSPRTGGNTEAFF,TGTGCCAGCAGTCCTCGGACAGGGGGCAACACTGAAGCTTTCTTT
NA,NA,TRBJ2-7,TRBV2,CASSEDNGIYEQYF,TGTGCCAGCAGTGAAGATAACGGGATCTACGAGCAGTACTTC
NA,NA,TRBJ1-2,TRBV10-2,CASSDTGNYGYTF,TGCGCCAGCAGTGACACAGGGAACTATGGCTACACCTTC
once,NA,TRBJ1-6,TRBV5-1,CASSLEGRAGSTYNSPLHF,TGCGCCAGCAGCTTGGAGGGTAGGGCAGGGTCGACCTATAATTCACCCCTCCACTTT
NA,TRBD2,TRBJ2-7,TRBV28,CASRTSGTYEQYF,TGTGCCAGCAGGACTAGCGGAACCTACGAGCAGTACTTC
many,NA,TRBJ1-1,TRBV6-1,CASNENGEAFF,TGTGCCAGCAACGAGAACGGTGAAGCTTTCTTT
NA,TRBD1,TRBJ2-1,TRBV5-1,CASSVGTGGRVQFF,TGCGCCAGCAGCGTCGGGACAGGGGGGAGGGTGCAGTTCTTC
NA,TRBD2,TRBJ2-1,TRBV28,CASSLSGGPHNEQFF,TGTGCCAGCAGTTTATCGGGAGGGCCTCACAATGAGCAGTTCTTC
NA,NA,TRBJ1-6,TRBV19,CASSIARGASSYNSPLHF,TGTGCCAGTAGTATAGCCCGGGGGGCTAGTTCCTATAATTCACCCCTCCACTTT
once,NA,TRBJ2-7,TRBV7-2,CASSQTGTEQYF,TGTGCCAGCAGCCAGACGGGTACCGAGCAGTACTTC
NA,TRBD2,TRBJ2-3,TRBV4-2,CASSQRLTSGSRGGTDTQYF,TGTGCCAGCAGCCAACGATTGACTAGCGGGAGTAGAGGTGGCACAGATACGCAGTATTTT
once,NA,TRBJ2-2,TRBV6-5,CASRTRRGWTGELFF,TGTGCCAGCAGAACCCGGCGGGGCTGGACCGGGGAGCTGTTTTTT
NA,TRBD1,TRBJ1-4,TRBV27,CASSLAQTGILNEKLFF,TGTGCCAGCAGTTTGGCCCAGACAGGGATTCTTAATGAAAAACTGTTTTTT
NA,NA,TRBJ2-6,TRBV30,CAWRQGGGANVLTF,TGTGCCTGGAGACAGGGTGGTGGGGCCAACGTCCTGACTTTC
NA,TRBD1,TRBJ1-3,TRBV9,CASSDGTGSWYF,TGTGCCAGCAGCGATGGGACAGGGTCTTGGTATTTT
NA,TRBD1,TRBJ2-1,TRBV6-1,CASKWGQGPNNEQFF,TGTGCCAGCAAGTGGGGACAGGGACCTAACAATGAGCAGTTCTTC
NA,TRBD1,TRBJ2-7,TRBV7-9,CASSLQQGLDEQYF,TGTGCCAGCAGCTTACAACAGGGGCTCGACGAGCAGTACTTC
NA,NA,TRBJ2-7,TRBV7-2,CASSSYTLGGGGNAGQYF,TGTGCCAGCAGCTCATATACCCTGGGCGGAGGGGGCAATGCTGGGCAGTACTTC
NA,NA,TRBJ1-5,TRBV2,CASSVSQGKIQPQHF,TGTGCCAGCAGTGTAAGCCAGGGTAAAATTCAGCCCCAGCATTTT
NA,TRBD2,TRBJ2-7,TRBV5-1,CASSRGGFFAGGSYEQYF,TGCGCCAGCAGCCGGGGGGGGTTTTTTGCGGGAGGATCCTACGAGCAGTACTTC
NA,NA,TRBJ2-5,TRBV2,CASSESRQKQETQYF,TGTGCCAGCAGTGAATCTCGACAGAAACAAGAGACCCAGTACTTC
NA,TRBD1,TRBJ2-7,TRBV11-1,CASSPQQGETYEQYF,TGTGCCAGCAGCCCACAACAGGGGGAGACCTACGAGCAGTACTTC
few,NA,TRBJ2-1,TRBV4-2,CASSQSENEQFF,TGTGCCAGCAGCCAAAGCGAAAATGAGCAGTTCTTC
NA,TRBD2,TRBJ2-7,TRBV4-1,CASSQGLAGGESYEQYF,TGCGCCAGCAGCCAAGGACTAGCGGGGGGCGAGTCCTACGAGCAGTACTTC
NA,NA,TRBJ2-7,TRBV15,CARLPYEQYF,TGTGCCAGACTACCCTACGAGCAGTACTTC
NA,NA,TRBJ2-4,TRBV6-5,CASSYSLAVGKNIQYF,TGTGCCAGCAGTTACTCACTAGCAGTAGGCAAAAACATTCAGTACTTC
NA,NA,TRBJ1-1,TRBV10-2,CASSLGQGITEAFF,TGCGCCAGCAGCTTAGGTCAGGGGATCACTGAAGCTTTCTTT
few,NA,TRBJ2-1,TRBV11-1,CASSLDRDEQFF,TGTGCCAGCAGCTTGGACAGAGATGAGCAGTTCTTC
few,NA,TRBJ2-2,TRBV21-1,CASSLTSKSGTGENTGELFF,TGTGCCAGCAGTCTCACTAGCAAATCCGGGACAGGGGAAAACACCGGGGAGCTGTTTTTT
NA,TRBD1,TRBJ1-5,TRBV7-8,CASSSDRVPWIGNQPQHF,TGTGCCAGCAGCTCCGACAGGGTCCCATGGATTGGCAATCAGCCCCAGCATTTT
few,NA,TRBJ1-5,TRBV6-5,CASSPDRSGNQPQHF,TGTGCCAGCAGCCCCGACAGGAGCGGCAATCAGCCCCAGCATTTT
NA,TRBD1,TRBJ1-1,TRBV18,CASSPSQGASEAFF,TGTGCCAGCTCACCATCACAGGGGGCTTCTGAAGCTTTCTTT